This TCR beta chain emerged from a study of CD8 T cells in ankylosing spondylitis. This clonotype was observed a handful of times. The antigen is not known. A read error may produce the germline difference seen at one junction end. Libraries of TCR beta came from quantitative 5'-RACE with molecular barcodes. From the 5' RACE reads, TCRdb called clonotypes with MiXCR, one entry per CDR3 protein. The repertoire has 250,000 or so distinct CDR3 sequences, around 25% of them found once; the top ten carry over 0.55%. Whole-study results and caveats: Reportedly, matched ankylosing spondylitis synovial fluid was significantly enriched for disease-linked clones. A TCR beta motif of 7 to 9 highly homologous variants seemed to mark ankylosing spondylitis blood.

The sequence came from a male donor with ankylosing spondylitis or in good health (not recorded which). The material sequenced was blood, either unsorted or a sorted T cell fraction (not recorded which).

The CDR3 DNA reads TGCAGCGCTGAAAGTAGTAGGGGTATGGCTTTCTTT. This codes for CSAESSRGMAFF. The chain links TRBV29-1 to TRBJ1-1, with D maybe TRBD1 (5 bases). The CDR3 runs 12 residues. Germline V gene data show CDR1 as SQVTM and CDR2 as ANQGSEA.